This TCR beta chain was sequenced during a study of glioma-infiltrating T cells. Comment on this clonotype: Its cognate antigen is unknown. Being one base from a much bigger clone, this may be a read error.

Findings and limits, study-wide: Above-expected tissue-blood divergence occurred in all gliomas, most in low-grade ones. CDR3 overlap between tissue and blood was very small.

The CDR3 runs to 15 residues. Germline-derived CDR1 and CDR2 are LGHDT and YNNKEL (reference sequence). The iRepertoire nested amplicon-rescue multiplex PCR amplified TCR alpha and beta CDR3s from RNA. Tissue mRNA or PBMC total RNA, 100-400 ng, went into one-step reverse transcription and amplification. TCRdb re-analysed the multiplex PCR reads in MiXCR, keeping a single row per CDR3 protein. The repertoire holds 93,000 or so distinct CDR3 sequences, with around 29% as singletons. Sequencing input: glioma tissue, nonneoplastic brain tissue, or PBMCs (not recorded which). This clonotype was sampled from a human donor with low-grade glioma or glioblastoma, undergoing nonglioma brain surgery, or in good health (not recorded which). V is TRBV3-1 and J is TRBJ1-2; a possible D gene is TRBD1 (6 bases). The CDR3, as DNA: TGTGCCAGCAGCACCCGGACAGCCACCCTCTATGGCCACACCTTC. Amino acids: CASSTRTATLYGHTF.